A selection of T cell receptor beta chains follows, all from one sample in a study of blood T cell repertoires in COVID-19. Method: immunoSEQ multiplex PCR; TCRdb's copy keeps in-frame clones and lacks some. The sample lists about 90,000 clones, around three quarters occurring once. Material: peripheral blood. The source of these receptors is a woman aged 70 to 79 with acute or convalescent COVID-19. Each CDR3 is given with its conserved first and last residue. The D gene is left open where the match is weak. Size tells how often a clone was seen (once, few, many) or the class of an expanded clone, and some rows leave it out.

DNA	CDR3	V	D	size	J
TGTGCCAGTAGTCCTTCATCCGGGACAGGGTCCCACGAGCAGTACTTC	CASSPSSGTGSHEQYF	TRBV19	TRBD1	.	TRBJ2-7
TGTGCCAGCAGTACACCGGGTCCAGCGGTGCAGTACTTC	CASSTPGPAVQYF	TRBV6-6	.	.	TRBJ2-7
TGTGCCAGCAGAGGAGCGGTCGGCACAGATACGCAGTATTTT	CASRGAVGTDTQYF	TRBV28	.	.	TRBJ2-3
TGCGCCAGCAGCTTGGAGGGGGCTGATGGCTACACCTTC	CASSLEGADGYTF	TRBV5-1	TRBD1	.	TRBJ1-2
TGTGCCAGCAGCAAACAAACTAGCGGGGCGAGTGAGCAGTTCTTC	CASSKQTSGASEQFF	TRBV21-1	.	.	TRBJ2-1
TGCAGCGGAGCGACAGGGGCGCGTGGCTACACCTTC	CSGATGARGYTF	TRBV29-1	TRBD1	.	TRBJ1-2
TGTGCCAGCAGCCAGGGGTCGTTGGGAGATACGCAGTATTTT	CASSQGSLGDTQYF	TRBV6-6	.	.	TRBJ2-3
TGCGCCAGCAGCTTAGATAGCGACACAGATACGCAGTATTTT	CASSLDSDTDTQYF	TRBV5-1	.	few	TRBJ2-3
TGCAGCGTAAACAGTATCATGAACACTGAAGCTTTCTTT	CSVNSIMNTEAFF	TRBV29-1	.	once	TRBJ1-1
TGCAGCGTGGACCAGGGGCAAGGGAAGCCCCAGCATTTT	CSVDQGQGKPQHF	TRBV29-1	.	few	TRBJ1-5
TGTGCCAGCAGTTTAAGATTAGCGGGAATCCGGGATGAGCAGTTCTTC	CASSLRLAGIRDEQFF	TRBV28	TRBD2	.	TRBJ2-1
TGTGCCAGCAGTTCTTTTCGACAGGGTGGTAATGAAAAACTGTTTTTT	CASSSFRQGGNEKLFF	TRBV28	TRBD1	.	TRBJ1-4
TGTGCCAGCAGTGAATGGGGGGGCACAGGGAAGGCGTTT	CASSEWGGTGKAF	TRBV2	.	.	TRBJ1-4
TGTGCCAGCAGTTCCCTAGCGGGAGGATCCTACGAGCAGTACTTC	CASSSLAGGSYEQYF	TRBV6-5	TRBD2	.	TRBJ2-7
TGTGCCAGCAGTGAAGTGGGTGAGGGTTCGGCTTTCTTT	CASSEVGEGSAFF	TRBV6-1	.	.	TRBJ1-1
TGTGCCAGCAGTTCAGTCCCCTACGAGCAGTACTTC	CASSSVPYEQYF	TRBV28	.	few	TRBJ2-7
TGTGCCAGCCTTGACAGGGGACGAAGCACAGATACGCAGTATTTT	CASLDRGRSTDTQYF	TRBV28	TRBD1	.	TRBJ2-3
TGTGCCAGCAGTTTCGGGCGGGGTCCCTACAATGAGCAGTTCTTC	CASSFGRGPYNEQFF	TRBV27	.	.	TRBJ2-1
TGCGCCAGCAGCTTGTTAAACCCCTACTACAATGAGCAGTTCTTC	CASSLLNPYYNEQFF	TRBV5-1	.	.	TRBJ2-1
TGCGCCAGCAGCCAAAGTCAAACACGTACCGGGGAGCTGTTTTTT	CASSQSQTRTGELFF	TRBV4-1	.	few	TRBJ2-2
TGCAGTGCTAGTCTCCCCAGAAATCAGCCCCAGCATTTT	CSASLPRNQPQHF	TRBV20-1	.	.	TRBJ1-5
TGCGCCAGCAGCTTGTGGTTGGGGGGGCCGGATTCACCCCTCCACTTT	CASSLWLGGPDSPLHF	TRBV5-1	.	.	TRBJ1-6
TGCGCCAGCAGCGCCTCCGGGACTGATTACAATGAGCAGTTCTTC	CASSASGTDYNEQFF	TRBV5-1	.	.	TRBJ2-1
TGTGCCAGCAGCTTACCCGGACAGGCCTCCTACGAGCAGTACTTC	CASSLPGQASYEQYF	TRBV7-9	TRBD1	once	TRBJ2-7
TGCGCCAGCAGCTTGGGGACAGGGGGATTTAACACCGGGGAGCTGTTTTTT	CASSLGTGGFNTGELFF	TRBV5-1	TRBD1	.	TRBJ2-2
TGTGCCAGCAGTGAGAGCTCCTATAATTCACCCCTCCACTTT	CASSESSYNSPLHF	TRBV6-1	.	.	TRBJ1-6
TGTGCCAGCAGCTCCGACAGGGTTGCAACTAATGAAAAACTGTTTTTT	CASSSDRVATNEKLFF	TRBV5-6	TRBD1	few	TRBJ1-4
TGTGCCGAACAGGGCCCGGGGTCAACAGAAAAACTGTTTTTT	CAEQGPGSTEKLFF	TRBV2	.	few	TRBJ1-4
TGCAGTGGTGGGCCCGAGTTCTTC	CSGGPEFF	TRBV20-1	.	.	TRBJ2-1
TGTGCCAGCAGCGCGGGACAGGACTACTACGAGCAGTACTTC	CASSAGQDYYEQYF	TRBV9	TRBD1	.	TRBJ2-7
TGTGCCAGCAGCGAAGGCAGGGTAGGGACTGAAGCTTTCTTT	CASSEGRVGTEAFF	TRBV4-2	.	.	TRBJ1-1
TGTGCCAGCAGCCTCCGGACAGGGGTTCGCGAGCAGTACTTC	CASSLRTGVREQYF	TRBV7-2	TRBD1	.	TRBJ2-7
TGTGCCAGCAGCGTGGACCCCTCGGGTACCGGGGAGCTGTTTTTT	CASSVDPSGTGELFF	TRBV5-4	.	.	TRBJ2-2
TGCGCCAGCAGAAGGGAGTCGGGAGATACGCAGTATTTT	CASRRESGDTQYF	TRBV5-1	.	.	TRBJ2-3
TGTGCCAGCAGTCCTTCAGGGTTCCAGGGCTACACCTTC	CASSPSGFQGYTF	TRBV6-5	.	few	TRBJ1-2
TGTGCCAGCAGCCAAGACCCTAGCGGGGTCACAGATACGCAGTATTTT	CASSQDPSGVTDTQYF	TRBV3-1/TRBV3-2	TRBD2	.	TRBJ2-3
TGTGCGACCATGACTAGCGGGAGGGAAAATGAGCAGTTCTTC	CATMTSGRENEQFF	TRBV10-3	TRBD2	.	TRBJ2-1
TGCAGCGCCTCCTGGACAGTCTCTGGAAACACCATATATTTT	CSASWTVSGNTIYF	TRBV29-1	.	.	TRBJ1-3
TGTGCCAGCAGCTGGGTGGGTAGCGGGGGATCCTACGAGCAGTACTTC	CASSWVGSGGSYEQYF	TRBV7-2	TRBD2	.	TRBJ2-7
TGCAGTGTACAGGGCCCTTACGAGCAGTACTTC	CSVQGPYEQYF	TRBV20-1	.	.	TRBJ2-7
TGTGCCAGCAGCTTAGGAAGACTACCGAACACCGGGGAGCTGTTTTTT	CASSLGRLPNTGELFF	TRBV7-8	.	.	TRBJ2-2
TGTGCCAGCAGCTTTCAATTGAACACCGGGGAGCTGTTTTTT	CASSFQLNTGELFF	TRBV5-4	.	few	TRBJ2-2
TGTGCCAGCGAGGGCTGGTACCGGAGAGAAGCTTTCTTT	CASEGWYRREAFF	TRBV3-1/TRBV3-2	.	.	TRBJ1-1
TGCGCCAGCAGCCCCAGGGGGGCCCCTAATGAAAAACTGTTTTTT	CASSPRGAPNEKLFF	TRBV4-3	TRBD1	few	TRBJ1-4
TGTGCCAGCAGCTTAGAGGCCTCCGGGGGGCGCCCTTACGAGCAGTACTTC	CASSLEASGGRPYEQYF	TRBV7-2	.	.	TRBJ2-7
TGTGCCAGCAGCCAGCCCCCCGGGAACGAGCAGTACTTC	CASSQPPGNEQYF	TRBV4-2	.	.	TRBJ2-7
TGTGCCATCAATAGGCGGGGGGAAGGACCAGATACGCAGTATTTT	CAINRRGEGPDTQYF	TRBV10-3	TRBD2	.	TRBJ2-3
TGTGCCAGCAGCTTAGGAGCGGGGGGCTCTGGAAACACCATATATTTT	CASSLGAGGSGNTIYF	TRBV7-8	.	.	TRBJ1-3
TGTGCCAGCAGGACGGGACAGGGCTTGACCACTGAAGCTTTCTTT	CASRTGQGLTTEAFF	TRBV28	TRBD1	few	TRBJ1-1
TGTGCCACCCAACGGGGGGCTTTAACCGGGGAGCTGTTTTTT	CATQRGALTGELFF	TRBV10-3	.	.	TRBJ2-2
TGTGCCAGTAGTATGGGGGACAGCAAAAACATTCAGTACTTC	CASSMGDSKNIQYF	TRBV19	TRBD1	.	TRBJ2-4
TGTGCCTGGAGTGTCTTGATGGCAGGGCAGTTCTTC	CAWSVLMAGQFF	TRBV30	.	.	TRBJ2-1